This is a list of T cell receptor beta chains from one sample in a study of blood T cells in healthy people across ages. TCRdb re-called the 5' RACE reads through MiXCR, storing one row per CDR3 protein. The sample includes 550,000 to 800,000 distinct CDR3 sequences, about 34% of them seen just once. Sequenced: blood. The receptors here all came from a woman older than 75 in good health. Each CDR3 is given with its conserved first and last residue. D genes are given only for firm matches. Clone size is not always given. Where it is, it says once, few, many or a class for expanded clones.

TRBV27	TRBJ1-1	many	.	CASSLWTNTEAFF	TGTGCCAGCAGTTTATGGACGAACACTGAAGCTTTCTTT
TRBV5-1	TRBJ2-1	few	.	CAGSLGDDRNEQFF	TGCGCCGGCAGCTTAGGTGATGACAGAAATGAGCAGTTCTTC
TRBV3-1	TRBJ1-6	few	.	CASSQSPGDSPLHF	TGTGCCAGCAGCCAATCGCCAGGGGACTCACCCCTCCACTTT
TRBV5-1	TRBJ2-1	many	.	CASSLVQGNEQFF	TGCGCCAGCAGCTTGGTCCAGGGTAATGAGCAGTTCTTC
TRBV27	TRBJ2-7	many	.	CASSRLSGEYEQYF	TGTGCCAGCAGCCGACTTTCAGGCGAATACGAGCAGTACTTC
TRBV4-1	TRBJ1-6	few	.	CASSQRGLTLINSPLHF	TGCGCCAGCAGCCAAAGGGGCCTAACCTTGATAAATTCACCCCTCCACTTT
TRBV12-5	TRBJ2-5	few	.	CAGGLVGTQYF	TGTGCTGGTGGTTTGGTAGGGACCCAGTACTTC
TRBV27	TRBJ2-5	many	TRBD2	CASSTGLAGDQETQYF	TGTGCCAGCAGCACGGGACTAGCGGGGGACCAAGAGACCCAGTACTTC
TRBV6-5	TRBJ1-2	many	TRBD1	CASSLQGIGGYTF	TGTGCCAGCAGTCTACAGGGGATCGGTGGCTACACCTTC
TRBV20-1	TRBJ2-7	.	TRBD2	CSARGGGGSYNEQYF	TGCAGTGCCCGGGGCGGGGGGGGTTCCTACAATGAGCAGTACTTC
TRBV6-5	TRBJ1-2	many	.	CASNPRPLGYGYTF	TGTGCCAGCAATCCTCGGCCCTTGGGCTATGGCTACACCTTC
TRBV20-1	TRBJ1-5	many	.	CSASPFKYSNQPQHF	TGCAGTGCTAGCCCCTTTAAGTATAGCAATCAGCCCCAGCATTTT
TRBV28	TRBJ2-5	many	.	CASSDPEGRKTQYF	TGTGCCAGCAGTGACCCAGAGGGTCGAAAGACCCAGTACTTC
TRBV27	TRBJ1-4	.	TRBD1	CASSFRDRGGEFGPQGDEKLFF	TGTGCCAGCAGTTTCCGCGACAGGGGGGGAGAATTCGGTCCCCAAGGAGATGAAAAACTGTTTTTT
TRBV12-3/TRBV12-4	TRBJ1-4	many	.	CASTSRSGEKLFF	TGTGCCAGCACTTCCCGTAGTGGTGAAAAACTGTTTTTT
TRBV9	TRBJ2-3	.	.	CAGSVRASPDTQYF	TGTGCCGGCAGCGTCCGCGCATCCCCGGATACGCAGTATTTT
TRBV6-6	TRBJ1-2	many	TRBD1	CASSYSTTIGQASYGYTF	TGTGCCAGCAGTTACTCAACGACCATCGGACAGGCCAGCTACGGCTACACCTTC
TRBV28	TRBJ2-5	few	TRBD1	CASSTQGAGQETQYF	TGTGCCAGCAGTACACAGGGGGCGGGTCAAGAGACCCAGTACTTC
TRBV15	TRBJ2-2	.	.	CATSRGVTGELFF	TGTGCCACCAGCAGAGGGGTCACCGGGGAGCTGTTTTTT
TRBV20-1	TRBJ1-2	.	.	CSARDSPAGYHGYTF	TGCAGTGCTAGAGATTCCCCGGCAGGGTATCATGGCTACACCTTC
TRBV20-1	TRBJ2-5	many	TRBD1	CSAREEQGVTQYF	TGCAGTGCTAGAGAGGAACAGGGGGTGACCCAGTACTTC
TRBV20-1	TRBJ1-5	once	.	CSAREAQNSNQPQHF	TGCAGTGCTAGAGAAGCTCAGAATAGCAATCAGCCCCAGCATTTT
TRBV4-3	TRBJ1-1	.	TRBD1	CASSRGQAEAFF	TGCGCCAGCAGCCGGGGACAGGCTGAAGCTTTCTTT
TRBV5-1	TRBJ1-1	few	TRBD1	CASLENTGDNTEAFF	TGCGCCAGCCTGGAAAACACAGGGGACAACACTGAAGCTTTCTTT
TRBV4-3	TRBJ1-6	few	TRBD1	CASSHTTGTGDVPLHF	TGCGCCAGCAGCCATACGACCGGGACAGGGGATGTCCCCCTCCACTTT
TRBV28	TRBJ1-5	few	.	CASSFLPGYAQPQHF	TGTGCCAGCAGTTTTCTCCCAGGGTATGCTCAGCCCCAGCATTTT
TRBV5-1	TRBJ2-1	many	.	CASSPLRGTNNEQFF	TGCGCCAGCAGCCCCTTGAGGGGGACTAACAATGAGCAGTTCTTC
TRBV13	TRBJ2-3	few	.	CASLTGDGRTDTQYF	TGTGCCAGCTTAACCGGGGACGGACGCACAGATACGCAGTATTTT
TRBV21-1	TRBJ2-7	few	.	CASSKLRTGVDEQYF	TGTGCCAGCAGCAAGCTGAGGACAGGGGTGGACGAGCAGTACTTC
TRBV9	TRBJ2-7	few	.	CTSSRLADSDPSSYEQYF	TGTACCAGCAGCCGGCTAGCGGACAGCGACCCTAGCTCCTACGAGCAGTACTTC
TRBV5-1	TRBJ2-5	many	.	CASSLGDRMGTQYF	TGCGCCAGCAGCTTAGGCGACAGGATGGGGACCCAGTACTTC
TRBV12-3/TRBV12-4	TRBJ2-7	many	TRBD1	CASSTGRTGAKEQYF	TGTGCCAGCAGCACCGGACGGACAGGGGCGAAAGAGCAGTACTTC
TRBV9	TRBJ1-6	many	.	CASSVGPNSPLHF	TGTGCCAGCAGCGTGGGACCGAATTCACCCCTCCACTTT
TRBV5-6	TRBJ2-3	many	.	CASSLATASTDTQYF	TGTGCCAGCAGCTTGGCCACCGCTAGCACAGATACGCAGTATTTT
TRBV11-2	TRBJ2-1	.	.	CASSPEGGEQFF	TGTGCCAGCAGCCCAGAGGGTGGCGAGCAGTTCTTC
TRBV7-2	TRBJ2-1	many	.	CASSPTWGAYNEQFF	TGTGCCAGCAGCCCCACTTGGGGGGCCTACAATGAGCAGTTCTTC
TRBV7-8	TRBJ2-7	.	TRBD1	CASSSPGQGAVDEQYF	TGTGCCAGCAGCTCACCAGGACAGGGGGCGGTCGACGAGCAGTACTTC
TRBV6-5	TRBJ1-6	many	.	CASRTTGVDSLHF	TGTGCCAGCAGGACAACGGGGGTAGATTCCCTCCACTTT
TRBV18	TRBJ2-1	many	.	CASSPGQRYNEQFF	TGTGCCAGCTCACCAGGACAACGATACAATGAGCAGTTCTTC
TRBV21-1	TRBJ2-7	many	.	CASMAGDLIDEQYF	TGTGCCAGCATGGCCGGGGACCTGATCGACGAGCAGTACTTC
TRBV5-1	TRBJ2-7	many	TRBD1	CASSRGTGGLESQYF	TGCGCCAGCAGCCGAGGGACAGGGGGATTGGAGTCGCAGTACTTC
TRBV7-2	TRBJ2-5	.	.	CASSVRGAGLQETQYF	TGTGCCAGCAGCGTTAGGGGGGCGGGGCTCCAAGAGACCCAGTACTTC
TRBV25-1	TRBJ2-3	many	TRBD1	CASSETGVSTDTQYF	TGTGCCAGCAGTGAGACAGGGGTATCTACAGATACGCAGTATTTT
TRBV4-1	TRBJ2-4	many	.	CASSQDQAGAKNIQYF	TGCGCCAGCAGCCAAGATCAGGCGGGGGCGAAAAACATTCAGTACTTC
TRBV5-1	TRBJ1-3	few	.	CASSSSLSGTSGNTIYF	TGCGCCAGCAGCTCTTCTTTATCCGGGACCTCTGGAAACACCATATATTTT
TRBV20-1	TRBJ2-7	many	TRBD1	CSALQGGSAYEQYF	TGCAGTGCTCTACAGGGGGGTAGCGCCTACGAGCAGTACTTC
TRBV25-1	TRBJ2-3	.	TRBD2	CASGVGLAGGPDTQYF	TGTGCCAGCGGGGTCGGGCTAGCGGGGGGGCCAGATACGCAGTATTTT
TRBV5-1	TRBJ2-3	many	TRBD1	CASSSTGGPTDTQYF	TGCGCCAGCAGCTCGACAGGGGGGCCTACGGATACGCAGTATTTT
TRBV5-1	TRBJ2-2	few	.	CASSLEGLNTGELFF	TGCGCCAGCAGCTTGGAAGGTCTGAACACCGGGGAGCTGTTTTTT
TRBV6-1	TRBJ2-1	many	TRBD1	CASRGWGQGPFGSYNEQFF	TGTGCCAGCAGGGGGTGGGGACAGGGGCCCTTCGGATCCTACAATGAGCAGTTCTTC
TRBV7-2	TRBJ1-6	few	.	CASSFRGGEGSPLHF	TGTGCCAGCAGCTTTAGAGGGGGGGAGGGTTCACCCCTCCACTTT
TRBV29-1	TRBJ2-1	.	TRBD1	CSTGTGDNEQFF	TGCAGCACCGGGACAGGGGACAATGAGCAGTTCTTC
TRBV30	TRBJ2-1	.	.	CAWSDYDEQFF	TGTGCCTGGTCCGACTACGATGAGCAGTTCTTC
TRBV15	TRBJ2-7	.	.	CATGRVWGPTYEQYF	TGTGCCACCGGCAGAGTGTGGGGGCCCACCTACGAGCAGTACTTC
TRBV27	TRBJ1-2	many	.	CASSPLGRDNYGYTF	TGTGCCAGCAGTCCGCTTGGACGGGACAACTATGGCTACACCTTC
TRBV7-2	TRBJ1-1	.	.	CASSRGLQERSTEAFF	TGTGCCAGCAGCCGGGGGCTCCAGGAGAGGTCCACTGAAGCTTTCTTT
TRBV5-1	TRBJ2-7	many	TRBD2	CASSLAGGGSYEQYF	TGCGCCAGCAGCTTGGCCGGCGGGGGCTCCTACGAGCAGTACTTC
TRBV7-2	TRBJ2-7	many	.	CASSPRATGRYEQYF	TGTGCCAGCAGCCCCCGGGCTACAGGGAGATACGAGCAGTACTTC
TRBV13	TRBJ2-7	.	TRBD1	CASILSSSWTGRCYEQYF	TGTGCCAGCATCTTGAGTTCTAGTTGGACAGGACGTTGTTACGAGCAGTACTTC
TRBV25-1	TRBJ1-6	many	.	CASSEPGPNSPLHF	TGTGCCAGCAGTGAACCGGGCCCTAATTCACCCCTCCACTTT